Each of the 12 T cell receptor beta chains below was sequenced from the same sample in a study of blood T cell repertoires in COVID-19. Data came from immunoSEQ multiplex PCR; TCRdb stores just in-frame clones and leaves some out. The sample contains roughly 200,000 clones, roughly four fifths of which appear only once. Sample: peripheral blood. The receptors stem from a woman aged 40 to 49 with COVID-19, enrolled during active disease.

This clone was detected only a few times. The chain carries TRBV2 and TRBJ1-2; D is unresolved. Trimming removed 11 bases from V and 2 bases from J, with 15 bases in between. Germline assignment: CDR1 SNHLY and CDR2 FYNNEI. This CDR3 is built from 13 residues. The CDR3 DNA reads TGTGCCGCACGGGTTCCACCAAACTATGGCTACACCTTC. Its protein is CAARVPPNYGYTF.

The genes are TRBV3-1 (or the pseudogene TRBV3-2) and TRBJ2-5; TRBD2 matches 7 bases. Per germline, CDR1 LGHDT and CDR2 YNNKEL (reference sequence). This CDR3 contains 15 residues. V dropped 1 base and J dropped 2; count of bases not matched to a gene: 4. CDR3 nucleotides: TGTGCCAGCAGCCAAGGGACTAGACCACAAGAGACCCAGTACTTC. Translating it yields CASSQGTRPQETQYF.

The J gene is TRBJ2-5, the V gene TRBV4-1; TRBD2 agrees at 7 bases. Germline CDR1 and CDR2: MGHRA and YSYEKL. The CDR3 contains 17 residues. After removal of 0 bases from V and 7 bases from J, the junction contained 14 bases not matched to a gene. In DNA, the CDR3 is TGCGCCAGCAGCCAAGATCGGGGAGGGGTATTCTCTCCGACCCAGTACTTC. Residues: CASSQDRGGVFSPTQYF.

The chain recombines TRBV10-2 with TRBJ2-3, with unresolved D. The CDR3 runs 12 residues. V lost 4 bases to trimming and J lost 4 bases, with 6 bases between them. The germline V gene encodes CDR1 WSHSY and CDR2 SAAADI. CDR3 sequence reads: CASSVLSDTQYF. The CDR3 DNA reads as TGCGCCAGCAGTGTTCTCTCAGATACGCAGTATTTT.

This sequence joins TRBV4-2 and TRBJ1-1; D might be TRBD1 (6 bases). The CDR3 has 14 amino acids. Germline V gives CDR1 LGHNA, CDR2 YNFKEQ. V was clipped by 6 bases and J by 1 base, with 12 bases between them. CDR3 sequence: CASSRRTANTEAFF. The CDR3 DNA follows: TGTGCCAGCAGTCGTAGGACAGCGAACACTGAAGCTTTCTTT.

The chain carries TRBV9 and TRBJ2-1; TRBD2 aligns across 7 bases. The germline V gene has CDR1 SGDLS and CDR2 YYNGEE. This CDR3 comprises 14 residues. J lost 4 bases, V lost 7 bases, and 8 bases had no gene match. The CDR3 is CASRREDGYNEQFF. The CDR3 DNA follows: TGTGCCAGCCGACGGGAGGACGGATACAATGAGCAGTTCTTC.

The CDR3 region is CASSRTLNEKLFF. As DNA, the CDR3 is TGTGCCAGCAGTCGGACTCTTAATGAAAAACTGTTTTTT. V gene TRBV11-2 combines with J gene TRBJ1-4; D is unclear. With 6 bases removed from V and 4 bases from J, the gap between germline ends came to 9 bases. Germline assignment: CDR1 SGHAT and CDR2 FQNNGV. The CDR3 runs 13 residues.

The chain has TRBV11-2 and TRBJ1-2; D is perhaps TRBD1 (6 bases). The V gene's germline CDR1 is SGHAT and CDR2 FQNNGV. V dropped 5 bases and J dropped 6 bases, with 13 bases sitting between them. This CDR3 spans 13 amino acids. The CDR3 nucleotides are TGTGCCAGCAGCCAAAGGGGGGGCGATGGCTACACCTTC. It is translated as CASSQRGGDGYTF.

The J gene is TRBJ1-5, the V gene TRBV2, with TRBD1 as a possible D gene (6 bases). V gave up 4 bases and J gave up 2 bases, with 15 bases separating them. The CDR3 is made up of 16 amino acids. Germline V CDR1 and CDR2: SNHLY, FYNNEI. CDR3 sequence reads: CASSGGRGWGNQPQHF. DNA for the CDR3: TGTGCCAGCAGTGGGGGCAGGGGATGGGGCAATCAGCCCCAGCATTTT.

The chain joins TRBV25-1 to TRBJ1-1; D call uncertain. Germline assignment: CDR1 MGHDK and CDR2 SYGVNS. This CDR3 is built from 13 residues. The ends were cut back, 5 bases at V and 1 base at J, with 8 bases in the middle. CDR3 region: CASSRHRNTEAFF. CDR3 nucleotide sequence: TGTGCCAGCAGTAGGCACAGGAACACTGAAGCTTTCTTT.

This clone turned up a few times. The rearrangement uses TRBV11-2 and TRBJ1-3, with TRBD1 as a possible D gene (6 bases). The length of the CDR3 is 15 residues. V was shortened by 6 bases and J by 0 bases, with 12 bases between the two germline ends. Germline V gives CDR1 SGHAT, CDR2 FQNNGV. As DNA, the CDR3 is TGTGCCAGCAGTCCCGGACAGACCTCTGGAAACACCATATATTTT. Translation gives CASSPGQTSGNTIYF.

The gene calls are TRBV20-1 and TRBJ1-2, with 10 bases that match TRBD1. The CDR3 totals 13 residues. The V gene's germline CDR1 is DFQATT and CDR2 SNEGSKA (reference sequence). CDR3 loop: CSGSSGTGVGYTF. Written as DNA, the CDR3 is TGCAGCGGTAGTTCCGGGACAGGGGTCGGCTACACCTTC.